Shown below are 3 T cell receptor beta chains from a single sample sequenced in a study of T-cell memory formation after mild COVID-19. TCRdb called the 5' RACE reads again in MiXCR, with one record for every CDR3 protein. The profile shows approximately 490,000 distinct CDR3 sequences, about a fifth of them singletons. The sequenced sample consisted of PBMCs or a T cell subset sorted from them (not recorded which). These receptors were collected from an adult woman who had mild COVID-19 (a few samples of this study predate the infection). Cell type and time point are not known.

This clonotype occurred many times. V usage is TRBV5-5 and J usage is TRBJ2-2; 9 bases map to TRBD2. The CDR3 is 17 residues long. The J segment lost 1 base and the V segment lost 0 bases, leaving 4 bases of the junction unmatched. Germline values: CDR1 SGHKS, CDR2 YYEKEE (reference sequence). The CDR3 nucleotides read TGTGCCAGCAGCTTGGCCACTAGCGGGTTGAACACCGGGGAGCTGTTTTTT. Protein product: CASSLATSGLNTGELFF.

CDR3 nucleotide sequence: TGTGCCAGCAGTTACTCCCTTACAGGGGGGGAGACCCAGTACTTC. It yields the protein CASSYSLTGGETQYF. The V gene is TRBV6-5, the J gene TRBJ2-5; 8 positions agree with TRBD1. Germline CDR1 is MNHEY and CDR2 is SVGAGI. This CDR3 has 15 amino acids. The junction had 5 bases not matched to a gene; V was cut back by 0 bases and J by 5 bases.

The V gene is TRBV15, the J gene TRBJ1-1; the D gene is possibly TRBD1 (5 bases). Germline V gives CDR1 LNHNV, CDR2 YYDKDF (reference sequence). The ends were cut back, 7 bases at V and 8 bases at J, with 17 bases in the middle. The CDR3 sequence is 13 residues long. CDR3 sequence (DNA): TGTGCCACCACCGGAGCCAGGGATTCCGAAGCTTTCTTT. Residues: CATTGARDSEAFF.